This is a list of T cell receptor beta chains from one sample in a study of molecular identifiers for immune sequencing clone quantification. TCRdb reanalysed the PCR reads using MiXCR and keeps one entry per CDR3 protein. Among around 470,000 distinct CDR3 sequences, 20% to 25% were seen once, and the ten largest hold around 0.86%. The specimen was naive CD8+ T cells from blood, with Jurkat cell RNA spiked in. The receptors were sampled from a human donor in good health. Some libraries in this study had Jurkat cell RNA spiked in. Each CDR3 is given with its conserved first and last residue. The order of the fields is CDR3 protein, V gene.

CASSHGRGPRTDTQYF	TRBV4-1
CASRPGPLGTDTQYF	TRBV2
CASSQDRQGISYEQYF	TRBV4-3
CSVEGTGSWSGELFF	TRBV29-1
CSVEAGRRAGELFF	TRBV29-1
CASSEYNRPTEQYF	TRBV25-1
CASSIGSGTDTQYF	TRBV27
CASSSRTRTDEQFF	TRBV12-3/TRBV12-4
CATSRGLAGVDNEQFF	TRBV15
CASSYSDAGDPGELFF	TRBV6-6
CASSQDSNSYEQYF	TRBV7-9
CASSSIWGGTDTQYF	TRBV27
CASSVGSAGGELFF	TRBV9
CAGSSARGQSSYNEQFF	TRBV11-2
CASSPLWGKGHSNQPQHF	TRBV12-3/TRBV12-4
CASSLWMGDEQFF	TRBV27